This TCR beta chain was sequenced for a study of blood T cell repertoires in COVID-19 (dated by TCRdb to the early 2020s). In the study overall: Samples from collaborators originated in the United States, Italy and Spain and spanned both the acute and convalescent phases of COVID-19. The material from the prospective study consisted of cDNA or gDNA derived from T cells, B-cell-depleted T cells, or PBMCs. Deeply sampled blood TCRbeta repertoires from subjects exposed to, actively infected with, or recovered from COVID-19 were included in the dataset. A freely available public database, intended as a resource for researchers studying the immune response to SARS-CoV-2, is where the repertoires were released. The samples were drawn from two sources: the first 160 participants of the ongoing ImmuneRACE study, and 950 to 1,500 subjects contributed by 6 global collaborators. The sample metadata nearly always contained a de-identified subject ID, COVID-19 status, age in years and sex. HLA class I and class II types, where available, came from metadata supplied by the sample provider rather than from assay-based typing. What the study reported, not specific to this receptor: Clinical and demographic metadata were provided uncurated, with the amount varying by source and participant.

Remarks on this clone: This clone's antigen is unknown. No much larger clone exists at a distance of one base, and base qualities are not known.

In Seattle, one collaborating source enrolled patients while the infection was active and tracked those patients longitudinally over the course of disease. Collaborating institutions collected whole blood in K2EDTA tubes following their own protocols. For TCRbeta analysis, collaborators shipped samples as frozen whole blood, isolated PBMCs, or DNA extracted from either of those sample types. TCRbeta CDR3 regions were amplified from genomic DNA using the immunoSEQ Assay, a bias-controlled multiplex PCR. As for how the authors treated the data: The number of nucleated cells in each sample was estimated from the amplification of reference gene primers within the assay. To quantify the absolute abundance of each unique TCRbeta CDR3 rearrangement, sequence reads were collapsed and filtered. For each sample, productive Simpson clonality was calculated by taking the square root of Simpson's diversity index across productive rearrangements. What TCRdb holds here is the immuneACCESS table cut down to in-frame rearrangements. Part of the clones is not present; checked against another copy, under half of the missing clones reflect an unresolved V gene, and the others are unexplained. D and trimming come from the DNA, and the V and J calls and clone size come from that table. Within this sample are almost 400,000 clones, with roughly 86% of them counted one time only. The ten largest clonotypes hold under 3% of the sample.

V loses 4 bases at its end and J loses 5 bases; junction bases beyond the gene matches: 7. Spanning cysteine to phenylalanine, the CDR3 consists of 14 amino acids. CDR3 DNA is the only sequence kept; it has 42 bases, read in frame from the first base. CDR1 and CDR2 are read off the germline V gene (reference sequence) as LGHDT and YNNKEL. This sequence originates from a woman between 55 and 75 years old with COVID-19, enrolled during active disease. This chain is built from TRBV3-1 (or the pseudogene TRBV3-2) and TRBJ2-5; TRBD1 matches 7 bases in the middle. What was sequenced was peripheral blood. This receptor has the CDR3 CASSPRQGRETQYF. Read as DNA, the sequence is TGTGCCAGCAGCCCCCGACAGGGAAGGGAGACCCAGTACTTC.